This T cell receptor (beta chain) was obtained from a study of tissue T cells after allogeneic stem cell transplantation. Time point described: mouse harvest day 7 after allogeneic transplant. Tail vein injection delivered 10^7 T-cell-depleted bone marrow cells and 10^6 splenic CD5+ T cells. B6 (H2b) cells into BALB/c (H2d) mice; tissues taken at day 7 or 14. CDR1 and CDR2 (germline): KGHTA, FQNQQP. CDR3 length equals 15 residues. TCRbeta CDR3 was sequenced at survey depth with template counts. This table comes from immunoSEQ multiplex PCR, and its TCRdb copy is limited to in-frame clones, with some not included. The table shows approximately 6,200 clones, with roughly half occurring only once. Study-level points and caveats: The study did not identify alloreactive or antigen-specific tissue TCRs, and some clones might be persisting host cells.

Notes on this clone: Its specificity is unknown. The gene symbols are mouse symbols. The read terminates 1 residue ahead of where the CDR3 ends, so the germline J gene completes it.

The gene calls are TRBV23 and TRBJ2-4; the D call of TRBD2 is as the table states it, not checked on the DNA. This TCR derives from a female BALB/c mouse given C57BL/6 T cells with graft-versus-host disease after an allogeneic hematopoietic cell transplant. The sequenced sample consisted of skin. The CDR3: CSSSRDWASQNTLYF. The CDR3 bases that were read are TGCTCCAGCAGTCGCGACTGGGCTAGTCAAAACACCTTGTAC.